The 6 T cell receptor beta chains presented below share a single source sample, sequenced in a study of blood T cell repertoires in COVID-19. The protocol was immunoSEQ multiplex PCR, while the TCRdb copy is restricted to in-frame clones and leaves out a portion. The sample records some 200,000 clones, 80% to 90% being singletons. Specimen: PBMCs or T cells enriched from blood (not recorded which). The receptor source for this set is a man in his late teens or twenties with acute COVID-19.

This rearrangement joins TRBV7-9 to TRBJ2-3; 11 nucleotides line up with TRBD2. In germline, CDR1 is SEHNR, CDR2 FQNEAQ (reference sequence). This CDR3 region has 15 residues. V lost 7 bases and J lost 4; bases outside the gene matches: 7. The DNA for the CDR3 is TGTGCCAGCAACTTGGGACTAGCGGCGGCAGATACGCAGTATTTT. This sequence encodes CASNLGLAAADTQYF.

The V gene is TRBV27, the J gene TRBJ1-4, with D uncertain. Trimming took 6 bases from V and 8 from J, leaving 13 bases between them. CDR1 and CDR2 from the germline V gene are MNHEY and SMNVEV (reference sequence). This CDR3 is 13 amino acids long. In nucleotides, the CDR3 is TGTGCCAGCAGCTCTCATACGGGGGAAAAACTGTTTTTT. Residues: CASSSHTGEKLFF.

This clone has just one count. J is TRBJ1-2 and V is TRBV29-1; the D is unclear. The germline V gene encodes CDR1 SQVTM and CDR2 ANQGSEA. CDR3 length equals 13 residues. V lost 4 bases to trimming and J lost 2 bases, with 11 bases between them. DNA for the CDR3: TGCAGCGTTGGTCCCAGGTTAAACTATGGCTACACCTTC. This gives the protein CSVGPRLNYGYTF.

This clone was counted a single time. The chain employs TRBV12-3 or TRBV12-4 and TRBJ2-7, with TRBD1 as a possible D gene (6 bases). The CDR3 is 12 amino acids. Trimming shortened V by 4 bases and J by 3 bases, and 7 bases separated the two germline ends. The CDR3 nucleotides are TGTGCCAGCAGTTCGACAGGCTACGAGCAGTACTTC. Translated, it gives CASSSTGYEQYF.

The chain recombines TRBV12-3 or TRBV12-4 with TRBJ2-5; TRBD1 might be the D (6 bases). Trimming pared 6 bases from V and 5 bases from J, leaving 13 bases between. The CDR3 totals 13 residues. CDR3 bases: TGTGCCAGCAGCTCCGACAGGCCCGAGACCCAGTACTTC. It codes for CASSSDRPETQYF.

The J gene is TRBJ1-1, the V gene TRBV28, with D maybe TRBD1 (6 bases). The CDR3 sequence is 15 residues long. Trimming removed 6 bases at V and 3 bases at J, with 17 bases between. Germline CDR1 MDHEN, CDR2 SYDVKM. For the CDR3, the DNA is TGTGCCAGCAGGGGGGACACCCTGGCGGACACTGAAGCTTTCTTT. Its protein product is CASRGDTLADTEAFF.